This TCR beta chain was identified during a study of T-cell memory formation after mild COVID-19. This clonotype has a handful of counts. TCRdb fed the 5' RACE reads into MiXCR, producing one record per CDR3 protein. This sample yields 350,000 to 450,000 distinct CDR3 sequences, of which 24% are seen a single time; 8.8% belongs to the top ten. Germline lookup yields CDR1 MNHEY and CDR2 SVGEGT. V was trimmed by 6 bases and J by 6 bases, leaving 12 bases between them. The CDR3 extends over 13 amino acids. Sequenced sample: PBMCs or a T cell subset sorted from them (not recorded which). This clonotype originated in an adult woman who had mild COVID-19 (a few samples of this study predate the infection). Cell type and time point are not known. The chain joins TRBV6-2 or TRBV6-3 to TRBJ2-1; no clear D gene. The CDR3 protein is CASRQAIINEQFF. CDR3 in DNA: TGTGCCAGCAGGCAGGCCATCATCAATGAGCAGTTCTTC.